One sample yielded the 16 T cell receptor beta chains listed below, sequenced in a study of blood T cell repertoires in COVID-19. This table comes from immunoSEQ multiplex PCR, and its TCRdb copy is limited to in-frame clones, with some not included. Altogether around 340,000 clones are present, approximately 82% being singletons, with the ten largest covering 2.5% to 3%. The sequencing sample was made of peripheral blood. The receptors here all came from a young man with active or convalescent COVID-19.

V usage is TRBV5-6 and J usage is TRBJ2-3; 10 nucleotides line up with TRBD2. From germline, CDR1 is SGHDT and CDR2 YYEEEE. Germline trimming cut 2 bases from V and 4 bases from J; bases unmatched to any gene: 4. This CDR3 has 15 amino acids. For the CDR3, the DNA is TGTGCCAGCAGCTTCCTAGCGGGAGTATCAGATACGCAGTATTTT. Translated, it gives CASSFLAGVSDTQYF.

The CDR3 region has the DNA TGTGCCAGCAGCCTGTCGACAGGGCCGGGCTATGGCTACACCTTC. Translation gives CASSLSTGPGYGYTF. V and J are TRBV7-3 and TRBJ1-2; 7 bases are shared with TRBD1. CDR3 length equals 15 residues. From germline, CDR1 is SGHTA and CDR2 FQGTGA. With 5 bases clipped from V and 4 bases from J, the junction kept 10 bases outside the gene matches.

The chain uses TRBV5-1 and TRBJ2-3; 9 bases agree with TRBD2. V gave up 0 bases and J gave up 6 bases; unmatched junction bases: 8. The CDR3 covers 16 residues. CDR1 is SGHRS and CDR2 is YFSETQ in the germline V gene. DNA of the CDR3: TGCGCCAGCAGCTTGGACCCTAGCGGGGTAGGTGATACGCAGTATTTT. It is translated as CASSLDPSGVGDTQYF.

The chain employs TRBV6-2 or TRBV6-3 and TRBJ2-1; 13 bases map to TRBD2. After removal of 6 bases from V and 4 bases from J, the junction contained 3 bases not matched to a gene. Per germline, CDR1 MNHEY and CDR2 SVGEGT. CDR3 length equals 15 residues. The CDR3, as DNA: TGTGCCAGCAGCCCGGGACTAGCGGGATACAATGAGCAGTTCTTC. Its translation: CASSPGLAGYNEQFF.

The rearrangement joins TRBV7-3 to TRBJ2-3; TRBD2 might be the D (5 bases). The V gene's germline CDR1 is SGHTA and CDR2 FQGTGA. CDR3 length equals 13 residues. V shed 0 bases and J shed 4 bases, with 5 bases lying between them. The CDR3 loop reads CASSLTSADTQYF. CDR3 DNA: TGTGCCAGCAGCTTAACTAGCGCAGATACGCAGTATTTT.

The rearrangement links TRBV5-5 to TRBJ2-2; D remains ambiguous. Germline V gives CDR1 SGHKS, CDR2 YYEKEE (reference sequence). The V end was cut by 0 bases, the J end by 5 bases, with 8 bases between. The CDR3 spans 14 residues. The CDR3 DNA reads TGTGCCAGCAGCTTGGAAACTCGTACCGGGGAGCTGTTTTTT. The encoded protein is CASSLETRTGELFF.

This chain joins TRBV27 and TRBJ1-5; possible D gene TRBD1, 6 bases. CDR1 and CDR2 from the germline V gene are MNHEY and SMNVEV (reference sequence). This CDR3 has 13 amino acids. V was shortened by 4 bases and J by 7 bases, with 11 bases between the two germline ends. The CDR3 coding sequence is TGTGCCAGCAGTTCCACAGGGTCCCAGCCCCAGCATTTT. Protein: CASSSTGSQPQHF.

J is TRBJ1-1 and V is TRBV2; no firm D call. V was shortened by 6 bases and J by 1 base, with 9 bases between the two germline ends. Germline CDR1 SNHLY, CDR2 FYNNEI. This CDR3 contains 13 residues. The CDR3 bases are TGTGCCAGCAGCCGCTGGGCGAACACTGAAGCTTTCTTT. It is translated as CASSRWANTEAFF.

The J gene is TRBJ2-1, the V gene TRBV5-1; 11 bases line up with TRBD2. V dropped 4 bases and J dropped 0; count of bases not matched to a gene: 9. The CDR3 spans 18 residues. Germline V gene data show CDR1 as SGHRS and CDR2 as YFSETQ. The DNA of the CDR3 is TGCGCCAGCAGCCCAGGCCGGCTAGCGGGGGGCTCCTACAATGAGCAGTTCTTC. It specifies CASSPGRLAGGSYNEQFF.

CDR3 sequence: CASSRDRGEKLFF. CDR3 coding DNA: TGTGCCAGCAGCCGGGACAGGGGTGAAAAACTGTTTTTT. This chain connects TRBV6-5 to TRBJ1-4, with 10 bases identical to TRBD1. CDR3 length: 13 residues. CDR1 and CDR2 (germline): MNHEY, SVGAGI. V lost 6 bases to trimming and J lost 7 bases; unmatched junction nucleotides: 2.

J is TRBJ2-3 and V is TRBV5-1, with a weak D call TRBD1 (6 bases). The V end lost 4 bases, the J end lost 2 bases, and 11 bases lay between the germline ends. This CDR3 has 14 amino acids. The V gene's germline CDR1 is SGHRS and CDR2 YFSETQ. The CDR3 DNA is TGCGCCAGCAGCGTCGGACAGACCACAGATACGCAGTATTTT. Its translation: CASSVGQTTDTQYF. Full variable domain (rest looked up from reference TRBV5-1 and TRBJ2-3): KAGVTQTPRYLIKTRGQQVTLSCSPISGHRSVSWYQQTPGQGLQFLFEYFSETQRNKGNFPGRFSGRQFSNSRSEMNVSTLELGDSALYLCASSVGQTTDTQYFGPGTRLTVL.

The chain uses TRBV7-9 and TRBJ1-4; D not resolved. The V and J ends lost 3 bases and 5 bases respectively, with 7 bases between them. The CDR3 is made up of 13 amino acids. Per the germline V gene, CDR1 is SEHNR and CDR2 is FQNEAQ (reference sequence). The CDR3 DNA reads TGTGCCAGCAGCTTTTTACAGAATGAAAAACTGTTTTTT. It specifies CASSFLQNEKLFF.

The CDR3 nucleotides read TGTGCCAGCAGCCCAGGGCTCCTTGAGGAGCAGTACTTC. Translation: CASSPGLLEEQYF. The chain links TRBV14 to TRBJ2-7, with TRBD1 as a possible D gene (5 bases). Germline V gives CDR1 SGHDN, CDR2 FVKESK. This CDR3 comprises 13 residues. The V end lost 4 bases, the J end lost 7 bases, and 14 bases lay between the germline ends.

V gene TRBV5-1 combines with J gene TRBJ1-6; D gene ambiguous. This CDR3 comprises 15 residues. V was clipped by 6 bases and J by 0 bases, with 10 bases between them. Germline loops: CDR1 SGHRS, CDR2 YFSETQ. Here the CDR3 DNA reads TGCGCCAGCAATTTGGAGAGCTCCTATAATTCACCCCTCCACTTT. This gives the protein CASNLESSYNSPLHF. Based on the CDR3 plus reference TRBV5-1 and TRBJ1-6, the full variable domain is KAGVTQTPRYLIKTRGQQVTLSCSPISGHRSVSWYQQTPGQGLQFLFEYFSETQRNKGNFPGRFSGRQFSNSRSEMNVSTLELGDSALYLCASNLESSYNSPLHFGNGTRLTVT.

The chain joins TRBV18 to TRBJ1-3; 7 bases agree with TRBD1. CDR1 and CDR2 (germline): KGHSH, LQKENI. V gave up 3 bases and J gave up 0 bases; unmatched junction bases: 5. The CDR3 has 16 residues. CDR3 region: CASSPGQANSGNTIYF. CDR3 DNA sequence: TGTGCCAGCTCACCCGGACAGGCAAACTCTGGAAACACCATATATTTT. Together with reference TRBV18 and TRBJ1-3, the CDR3 gives the full variable domain: NAGVMQNPRHLVRRRGQEARLRCSPMKGHSHVYWYRQLPEEGLKFMVYLQKENIIDESGMPKERFSAEFPKEGPSILRIQQVVRGDSAAYFCASSPGQANSGNTIYFGEGSWLTVV.

V gene TRBV4-3 combines with J gene TRBJ1-2, with D maybe TRBD1 (5 bases). Between the trimmed V and J ends, which lost 0 bases and 9 bases, there was a span of 17 bases. The CDR3 runs 15 residues. In germline, CDR1 is LGHNA, CDR2 YSLEER. The CDR3 DNA follows: TGCGCCAGCAGCCAAGAGCGACGGACGGGGGGGAGCTACACCTTC. Amino acids: CASSQERRTGGSYTF.